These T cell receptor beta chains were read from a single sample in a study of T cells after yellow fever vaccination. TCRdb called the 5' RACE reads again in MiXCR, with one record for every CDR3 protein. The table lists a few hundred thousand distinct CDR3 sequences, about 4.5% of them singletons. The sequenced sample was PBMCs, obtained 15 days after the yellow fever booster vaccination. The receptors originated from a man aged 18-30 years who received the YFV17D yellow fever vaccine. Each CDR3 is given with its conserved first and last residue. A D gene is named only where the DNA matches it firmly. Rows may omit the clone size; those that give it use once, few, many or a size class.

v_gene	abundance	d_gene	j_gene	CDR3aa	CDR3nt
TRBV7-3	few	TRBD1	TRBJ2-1	CASSSRGQGNEQFF	TGTGCCAGCAGCTCACGCGGACAGGGCAATGAGCAGTTCTTC
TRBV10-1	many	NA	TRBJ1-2	CASSESRGLGFYGYTF	TGCGCCAGCAGTGAGTCGAGAGGGCTGGGATTCTATGGCTACACCTTC
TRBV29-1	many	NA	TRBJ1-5	CSVVDANSNQPQHF	TGCAGCGTTGTAGATGCTAATAGCAATCAGCCCCAGCATTTT
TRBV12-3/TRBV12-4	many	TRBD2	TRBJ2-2	CASSSTSNTGELFF	TGTGCCAGCAGCTCGACTAGCAACACCGGGGAGCTGTTTTTT
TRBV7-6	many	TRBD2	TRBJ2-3	CASSLGPLAGGNTQYF	TGTGCCAGCAGCTTAGGACCACTAGCGGGGGGGAATACGCAGTATTTT
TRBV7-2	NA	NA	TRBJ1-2	CASSLQPYGYTF	TGTGCCAGCAGCTTACAACCCTATGGCTACACCTTC
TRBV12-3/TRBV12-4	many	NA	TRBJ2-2	CASSFPDPFGGELFF	TGTGCCAGCAGTTTCCCGGACCCCTTTGGCGGGGAGCTGTTTTTT
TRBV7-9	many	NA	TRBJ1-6	CASSLVAVRSPLHF	TGTGCCAGCAGCTTAGTGGCAGTGAGATCACCCCTCCACTTT
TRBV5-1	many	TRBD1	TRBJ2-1	CASGTHPGQGSNEQFF	TGCGCCAGCGGGACGCACCCGGGACAGGGTAGCAATGAGCAGTTCTTC
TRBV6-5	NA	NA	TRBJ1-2	CASSYSTAAPYGYTF	TGTGCCAGCAGTTACTCGACGGCAGCGCCCTATGGCTACACCTTC
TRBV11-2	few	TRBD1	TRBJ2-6	CASSAGQGEANVLTF	TGTGCCAGCAGCGCCGGACAGGGTGAGGCCAACGTCCTGACTTTC
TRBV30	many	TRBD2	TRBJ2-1	CAWSLTSGVVF	TGTGCCTGGAGTTTGACTAGCGGGGTTGTCTTC
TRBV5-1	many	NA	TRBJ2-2	CASSLWLNTGELFF	TGCGCCAGCAGCTTGTGGCTGAACACCGGGGAGCTGTTTTTT
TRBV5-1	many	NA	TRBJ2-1	CASRVAGDEQFF	TGCGCCAGCAGAGTAGCCGGGGATGAGCAGTTCTTC
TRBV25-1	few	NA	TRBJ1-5	CASNSGHQPQHF	TGTGCCAGCAACTCAGGACATCAGCCCCAGCATTTT
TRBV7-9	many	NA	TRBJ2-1	CASSLRREQFF	TGTGCCAGCAGCCTCAGGCGTGAGCAGTTCTTC
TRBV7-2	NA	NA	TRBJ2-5	CASSLGDSPFQETQYF	TGTGCCAGCAGCTTAGGAGACAGCCCCTTCCAAGAGACCCAGTACTTC
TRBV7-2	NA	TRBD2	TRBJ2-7	CASSPRAGPSYEQYF	TGTGCCAGCAGCCCGCGAGCGGGGCCCTCCTACGAGCAGTACTTC
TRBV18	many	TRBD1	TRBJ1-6	CASSPGQGVSPLHF	TGTGCCAGCTCGCCGGGACAGGGGGTTTCACCCCTCCACTTT
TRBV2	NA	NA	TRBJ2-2	CASSRWAGGTGELFF	TGTGCCAGCAGCAGGTGGGCCGGTGGGACCGGGGAGCTGTTTTTT
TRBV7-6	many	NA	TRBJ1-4	CASSLWTATNEKLFF	TGTGCCAGCAGCCTATGGACGGCAACTAATGAAAAACTGTTTTTT
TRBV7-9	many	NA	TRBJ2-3	CASSPMVYF	TGTGCCAGCAGCCCGATGGTATATTTT
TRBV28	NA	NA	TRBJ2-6	CASSWSFGANVLTF	TGTGCCAGCAGTTGGTCGTTTGGGGCCAACGTCCTGACTTTC
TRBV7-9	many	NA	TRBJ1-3	CASSLRSPNSGNTIYF	TGTGCCAGCAGCTTACGCAGCCCTAACTCTGGAAACACCATATATTTT
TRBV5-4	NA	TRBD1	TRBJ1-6	CASSFGTGQSPLHF	TGTGCCAGCAGCTTTGGGACAGGCCAGTCACCCCTCCACTTT
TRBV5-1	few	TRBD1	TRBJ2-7	CASSHPRGSGEQYF	TGCGCCAGCAGCCATCCCAGGGGGTCCGGCGAGCAGTACTTC
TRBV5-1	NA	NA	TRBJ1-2	CASSVYTDNLRGYTF	TGCGCCAGCAGCGTATACACGGACAACCTAAGGGGCTACACCTTC
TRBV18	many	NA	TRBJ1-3	CASSPEQGSGNTIYF	TGTGCCAGCTCACCTGAACAGGGCTCTGGAAACACCATATATTTT
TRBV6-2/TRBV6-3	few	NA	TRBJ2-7	CASSWSGGNEEQYF	TGTGCCAGCAGTTGGAGTGGGGGGAATGAGGAGCAGTACTTC
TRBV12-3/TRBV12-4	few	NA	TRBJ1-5	CASSLNTRGQPQHF	TGTGCCAGCAGTCTCAATACTAGGGGTCAGCCCCAGCATTTT
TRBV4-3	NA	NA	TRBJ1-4	CASSLIQGATNEKLFF	TGCGCCAGCAGCCTTATTCAGGGAGCAACTAATGAAAAACTGTTTTTT
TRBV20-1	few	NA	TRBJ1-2	CSAEEGHYGYTF	TGCAGTGCTGAGGAGGGGCACTATGGCTACACCTTC
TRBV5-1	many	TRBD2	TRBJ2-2	CASTSGVNTGELFF	TGCGCCAGCACGAGCGGGGTTAACACCGGGGAGCTGTTTTTT
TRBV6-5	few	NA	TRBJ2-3	CASSYGPVDSTDTQYF	TGTGCCAGCAGTTACGGGCCGGTTGATTCCACAGATACGCAGTATTTT
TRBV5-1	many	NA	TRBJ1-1	CASSLGAIGGSVNAFF	TGCGCCAGCAGCTTGGGGGCGATCGGAGGCTCCGTGAATGCTTTCTTT
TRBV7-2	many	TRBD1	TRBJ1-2	CASSVGQGYGYTF	TGTGCCAGCAGCGTTGGACAGGGCTATGGCTACACCTTC
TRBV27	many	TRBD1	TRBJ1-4	CASSLRDRGTYSPITTNEKLFF	TGTGCCAGCAGTTTACGGGACAGGGGCACTTACAGCCCGATTACAACTAATGAAAAACTGTTTTTT
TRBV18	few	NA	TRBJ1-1	CASSPPRNTEAFF	TGTGCCAGCTCACCACCGCGAAACACTGAAGCTTTCTTT
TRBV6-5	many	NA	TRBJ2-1	CASSYSRWSYNEQFF	TGTGCCAGCAGTTACTCTAGGTGGTCCTACAATGAGCAGTTCTTC
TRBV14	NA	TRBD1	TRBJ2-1	CASSQMRTGGPEQFF	TGTGCCAGCAGCCAAATGAGGACAGGGGGCCCTGAGCAGTTCTTC
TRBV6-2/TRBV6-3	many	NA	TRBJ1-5	CASSYRQYNQPQHF	TGTGCCAGCAGTTACCGACAGTACAATCAGCCCCAGCATTTT
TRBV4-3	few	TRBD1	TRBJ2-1	CASSSGRGGAGPSYNEQFF	TGCGCCAGCAGCTCGGGGAGAGGGGGCGCAGGACCTTCCTACAATGAGCAGTTCTTC
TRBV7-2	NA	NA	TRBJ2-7	CASSLAPTPYEQYF	TGTGCCAGCAGCTTAGCCCCCACCCCATACGAGCAGTACTTC
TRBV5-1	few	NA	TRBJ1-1	CASSLGPQGPEAFF	TGCGCCAGCAGCTTGGGCCCCCAAGGTCCTGAAGCTTTCTTT
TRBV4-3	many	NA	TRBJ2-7	CASSQDRGTLAYEQYF	TGCGCCAGCAGCCAAGATAGGGGGACATTGGCCTACGAGCAGTACTTC
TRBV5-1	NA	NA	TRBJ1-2	CASSLAGRVYGYTF	TGCGCCAGCAGCTTGGCAGGCAGGGTCTATGGCTACACCTTC
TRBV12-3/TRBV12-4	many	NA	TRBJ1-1	CASGDPNTEAFF	TGTGCCAGCGGGGACCCGAACACTGAAGCTTTCTTT
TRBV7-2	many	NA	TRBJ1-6	CASSLVQGGDSPLHF	TGTGCCAGCAGCTTAGTTCAAGGAGGGGATTCACCCCTCCACTTT
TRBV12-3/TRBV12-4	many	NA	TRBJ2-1	CASSLRISYNEQFF	TGTGCCAGCAGTTTAAGGATCTCCTACAATGAGCAGTTCTTC
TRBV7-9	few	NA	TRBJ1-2	CASSDSTSNYGYTF	TGTGCCAGCAGCGACAGCACCTCTAACTATGGCTACACCTTC
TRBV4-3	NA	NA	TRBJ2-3	CASSQDRAGTGADTQYF	TGCGCCAGCAGCCAAGATAGGGCGGGGACTGGGGCAGATACGCAGTATTTT
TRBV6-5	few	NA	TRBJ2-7	CASSYEGGEYF	TGTGCCAGCAGTTATGAAGGTGGTGAATACTTC
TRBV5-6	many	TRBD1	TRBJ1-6	CASAPLTGVNSPLHF	TGTGCCAGCGCCCCTCTAACAGGGGTGAATTCACCCCTCCACTTT
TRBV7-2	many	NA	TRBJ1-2	CASSSQQGYGYTF	TGTGCCAGCAGCTCGCAACAGGGCTATGGCTACACCTTC
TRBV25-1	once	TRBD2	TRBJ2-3	CASSEPGGRDTRYF	TGTGCCAGCAGTGAGCCGGGGGGGAGAGATACGCGGTATTTT
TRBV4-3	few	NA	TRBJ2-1	CASSQDGRDTYNEQFF	TGCGCCAGCAGCCAAGATGGGAGGGACACCTACAATGAGCAGTTCTTC
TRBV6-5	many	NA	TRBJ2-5	CASSYSVYSRGTQYF	TGTGCCAGCAGTTACTCGGTCTATTCGAGAGGGACCCAGTACTTC
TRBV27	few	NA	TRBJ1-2	CASRPGAGGYTF	TGTGCCAGCAGACCGGGGGCTGGGGGCTACACCTTC
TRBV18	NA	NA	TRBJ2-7	CASSPGRQVYEQYF	TGTGCCAGCTCACCAGGTAGACAGGTCTACGAGCAGTACTTC